The entry below gives a single T cell receptor beta chain sequence along with its context. Its antigen is currently unknown. TCRdb passed the 5' RACE reads through MiXCR, listing each CDR3 protein once. There are just over 300,000 distinct CDR3 sequences in the sample; around 21% occur only once, and 3.5% lies in the top ten. Germline loops: CDR1 SGHRS, CDR2 YFSETQ. V shed 7 bases, J shed 5 bases, and the junction held 6 bases outside the gene matches. There are 13 residues in the CDR3. The data were obtained in a study of CD8 T cells in ankylosing spondylitis. Study-wide findings and caveats: Apparently characteristic of ankylosing spondylitis blood was a TCR beta motif (about 8 highly homologous variants). It was reported that disease-linked clones were significantly enriched in matched ankylosing spondylitis synovial fluid. A number of the motif variants had already been described in reactive arthritis synovial fluid and blood.

The TCR was taken from a female donor with ankylosing spondylitis or in good health (not recorded which). Sequencing input: blood, either unsorted or a sorted T cell fraction (not recorded which). The chain joins TRBV5-1 to TRBJ2-5; 9 positions agree with TRBD2. CDR3 residues: CASRGSGSETQYF. The CDR3 nucleotides are TGCGCCAGCCGAGGTAGCGGGAGTGAGACCCAGTACTTC.